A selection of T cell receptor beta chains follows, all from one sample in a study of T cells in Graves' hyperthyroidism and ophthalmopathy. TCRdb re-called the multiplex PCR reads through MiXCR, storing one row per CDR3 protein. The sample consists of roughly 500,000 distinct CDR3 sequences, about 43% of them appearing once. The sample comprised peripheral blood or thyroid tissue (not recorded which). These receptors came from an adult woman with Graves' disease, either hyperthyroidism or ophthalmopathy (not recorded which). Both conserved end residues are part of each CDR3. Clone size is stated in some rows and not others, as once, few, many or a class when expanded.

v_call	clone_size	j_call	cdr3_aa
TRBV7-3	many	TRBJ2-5	CASRGEGREGETQYF
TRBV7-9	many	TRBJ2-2	CASSLVGHGQNTGELFF
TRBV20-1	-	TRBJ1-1	CSATEENTEAFF
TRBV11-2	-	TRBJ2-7	CASSLPGHKNYEQYF
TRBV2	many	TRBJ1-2	CASSRETNYGYTF
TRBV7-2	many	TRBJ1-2	CASGGTTTNYGYTF
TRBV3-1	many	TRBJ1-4	CASSQAQGGGEKLFF
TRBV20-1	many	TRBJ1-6	CSAQTRGGSPLHF
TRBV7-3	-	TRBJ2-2	CASSPGLAAGELFF
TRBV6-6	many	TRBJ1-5	CASSYSPSAGDRALSEPQHF
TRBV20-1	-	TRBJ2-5	CSALAEETQYF
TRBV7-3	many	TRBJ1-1	CASSPHVGNTEAFF
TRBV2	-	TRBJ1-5	CASNQRDQPQHF
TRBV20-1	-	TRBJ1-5	CSATEQGFGDGVSNQPQHF
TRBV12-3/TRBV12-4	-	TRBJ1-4	CASSLGGRQDQKLFF
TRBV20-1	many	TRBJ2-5	CSAPGAGTGSETQYF
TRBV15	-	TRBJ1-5	CATSKRTGVAQPQHF
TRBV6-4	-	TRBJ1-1	CASSDSTGPPNTEAFF
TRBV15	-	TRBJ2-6	CATSRVASGANVLTF
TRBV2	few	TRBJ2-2	CAREWGRPGELFF
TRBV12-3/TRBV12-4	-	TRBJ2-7	CASTSGTAISYEQYF
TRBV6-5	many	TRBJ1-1	CASSQNTVNTEAFF
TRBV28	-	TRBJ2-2	CASKGVGELFF
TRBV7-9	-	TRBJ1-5	CASSLVGDREAAQHF
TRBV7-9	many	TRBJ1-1	CASSLGTGPSEAFF
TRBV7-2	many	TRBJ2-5	CASSPVSRVWETQYF
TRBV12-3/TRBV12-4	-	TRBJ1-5	CASSLGVGDQPQHF
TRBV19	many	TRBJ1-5	CASSDINQPQHF
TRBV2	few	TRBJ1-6	CASSEAYGTPLHF
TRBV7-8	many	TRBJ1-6	CASSPGPSGPLHF
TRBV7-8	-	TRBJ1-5	CASSLKRTGNGQPQHF
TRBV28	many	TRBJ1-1	CASRDSQTEAFF
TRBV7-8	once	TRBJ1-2	CASSPRPGVGDTF
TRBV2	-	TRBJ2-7	CASSEEGTGFYEQYF
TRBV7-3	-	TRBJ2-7	CASSLEDRGEQYF
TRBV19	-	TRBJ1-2	CASRNAGTENYGYTF
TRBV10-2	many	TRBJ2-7	CASSERRLEQYF
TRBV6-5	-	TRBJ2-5	CASSYSKAPGQETQYF
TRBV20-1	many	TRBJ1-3	CSASGDTPPGDF
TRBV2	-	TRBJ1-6	CASSLRQSDSPLHF
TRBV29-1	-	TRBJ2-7	CSVDSPGAREQYF
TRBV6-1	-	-	CASSYSRDEQFF
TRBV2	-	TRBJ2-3	CASSEGGTWADTQYF
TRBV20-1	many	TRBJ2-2	CSARPIGGSSGELFF
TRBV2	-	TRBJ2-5	CASNGAKTQYF
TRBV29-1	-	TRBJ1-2	CSGLTKGDDGYTF
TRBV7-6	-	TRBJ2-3	CASSRRQGSTDTQYF
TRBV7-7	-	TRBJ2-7	CASSPDGRYEQYF
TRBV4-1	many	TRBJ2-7	CASSQEVDAVIYEQYF
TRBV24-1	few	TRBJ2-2	CATSDLAANTGELFF
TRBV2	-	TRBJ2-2	CASMSIANTGELFF
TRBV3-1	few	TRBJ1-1	CASSQGAMGTPNTEAFF
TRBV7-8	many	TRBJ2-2	CASPPWSGGELFF
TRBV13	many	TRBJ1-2	CASSLRDSHYGYTF